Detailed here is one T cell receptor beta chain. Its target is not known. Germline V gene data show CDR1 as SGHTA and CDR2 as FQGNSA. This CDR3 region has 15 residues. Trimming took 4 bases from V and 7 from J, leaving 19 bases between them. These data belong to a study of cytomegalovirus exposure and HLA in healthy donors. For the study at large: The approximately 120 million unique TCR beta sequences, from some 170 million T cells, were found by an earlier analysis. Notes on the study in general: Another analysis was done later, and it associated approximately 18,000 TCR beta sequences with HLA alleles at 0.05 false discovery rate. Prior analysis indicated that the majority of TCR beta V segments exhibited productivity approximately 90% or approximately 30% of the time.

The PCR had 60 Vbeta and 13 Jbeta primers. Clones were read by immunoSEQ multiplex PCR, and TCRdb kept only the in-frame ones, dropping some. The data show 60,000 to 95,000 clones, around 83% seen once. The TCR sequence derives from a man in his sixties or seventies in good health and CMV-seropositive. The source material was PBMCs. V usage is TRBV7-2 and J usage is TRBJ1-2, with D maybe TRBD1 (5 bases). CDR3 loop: CASSSPSGGLRGYTF. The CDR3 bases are TGTGCCAGCAGCTCTCCCAGTGGGGGGTTACGTGGCTACACCTTC.